This TCR beta chain was recorded in a study of T cell changes during pregnancy in multiple sclerosis. Here immunoSEQ multiplex PCR was the method, and the copy in TCRdb shows in-frame clones only, minus some. The table lists about 23,000 clones, more than 85% of them singletons. This CDR3 region has 15 residues. V shed 0 bases and J shed 6 bases, with 12 bases lying between them. In germline, CDR1 is MGHRA, CDR2 YSYEKL. The input for sequencing was CD8+ T cells from peripheral blood mononuclear cells, taken in the first trimester of pregnancy. This sequence was found in a female donor with multiple sclerosis, enrolled in a pregnancy study. The genes are TRBV4-1 and TRBJ2-1; tentatively, D is TRBD2 (5 bases). The DNA of the CDR3 is TGCGCCAGCAGCCAAGAACAGCGGACCCCCAATGAGCAGTTCTTC. It encodes CASSQEQRTPNEQFF.